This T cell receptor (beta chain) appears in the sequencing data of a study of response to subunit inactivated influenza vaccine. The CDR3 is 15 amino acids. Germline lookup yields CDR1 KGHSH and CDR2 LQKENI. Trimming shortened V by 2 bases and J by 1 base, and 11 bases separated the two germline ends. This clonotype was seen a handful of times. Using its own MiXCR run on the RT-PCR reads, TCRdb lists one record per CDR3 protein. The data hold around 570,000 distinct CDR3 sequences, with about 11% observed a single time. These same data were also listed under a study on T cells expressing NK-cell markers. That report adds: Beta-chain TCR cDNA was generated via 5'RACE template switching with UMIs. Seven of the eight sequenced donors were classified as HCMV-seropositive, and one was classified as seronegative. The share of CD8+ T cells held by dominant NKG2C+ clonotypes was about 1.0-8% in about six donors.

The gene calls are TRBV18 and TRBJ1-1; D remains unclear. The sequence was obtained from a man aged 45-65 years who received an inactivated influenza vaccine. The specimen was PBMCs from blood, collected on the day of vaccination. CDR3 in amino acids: CASSPWTDPNTEAFF. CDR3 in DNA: TGTGCCAGCTCACCATGGACGGACCCGAACACTGAAGCTTTCTTT.